This T cell receptor beta chain was documented in a study of T-cell memory formation after mild COVID-19. MiXCR was run by TCRdb on the 5' RACE reads, yielding one entry per CDR3 protein. The sample holds 310,000 or so distinct CDR3 sequences, approximately 16% seen once. Findings and limits, study-wide: Prior to infection, memory already included some responding clones, suggesting cross-reactive memory joined. CD8+ contracting clones occupied EMRA, while CD4+ ones occupied mainly CM and EM. Later expanders leaned CD4+, whereas day 15 to 85 contracting clones were balanced CD4/CD8.

Turning to this clonotype: Its target is not known.

The CDR3 has 14 residues. V lost 3 bases, J lost 0 bases, and 7 bases lay in between. The germline CDR1 and CDR2 sequences are MNHEY and SVGAGI. The sequenced material came from PBMCs or a T cell subset sorted from them (not recorded which). This rearrangement joins TRBV6-5 to TRBJ2-3; the D is unclear. The clonotype comes from a man aged 18 to 30 who had mild COVID-19 (a few samples of this study predate the infection). Cell type and time point are not known. The CDR3: CASSYRPSTDTQYF. The CDR3 region has the DNA TGTGCCAGCAGTTATAGGCCGAGCACAGATACGCAGTATTTT.